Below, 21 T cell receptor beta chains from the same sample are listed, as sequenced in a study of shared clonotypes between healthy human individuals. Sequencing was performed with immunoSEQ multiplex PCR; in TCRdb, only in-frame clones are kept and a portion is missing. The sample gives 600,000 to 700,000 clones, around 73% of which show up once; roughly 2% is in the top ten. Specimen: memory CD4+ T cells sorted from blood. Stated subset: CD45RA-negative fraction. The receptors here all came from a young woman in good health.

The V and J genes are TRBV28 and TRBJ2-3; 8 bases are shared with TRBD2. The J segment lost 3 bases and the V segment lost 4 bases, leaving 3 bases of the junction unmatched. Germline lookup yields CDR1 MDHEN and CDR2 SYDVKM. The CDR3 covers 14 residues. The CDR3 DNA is TGTGCCAGCAGTTATAGACTAGCGACAGATACGCAGTATTTT. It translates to CASSYRLATDTQYF.

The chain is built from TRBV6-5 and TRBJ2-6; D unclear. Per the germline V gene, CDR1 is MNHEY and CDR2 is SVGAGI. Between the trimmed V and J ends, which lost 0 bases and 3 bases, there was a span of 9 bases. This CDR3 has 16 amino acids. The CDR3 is CASSYSLVSGANVLTF. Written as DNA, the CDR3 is TGTGCCAGCAGTTACTCCCTAGTAAGTGGGGCCAACGTCCTGACTTTC.

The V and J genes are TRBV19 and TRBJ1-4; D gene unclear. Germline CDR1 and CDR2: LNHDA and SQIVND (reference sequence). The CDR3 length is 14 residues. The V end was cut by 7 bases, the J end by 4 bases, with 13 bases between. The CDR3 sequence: CASTLPRYNEKLFF. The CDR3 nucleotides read TGTGCCAGTACCCTCCCCCGGTATAATGAAAAACTGTTTTTT.

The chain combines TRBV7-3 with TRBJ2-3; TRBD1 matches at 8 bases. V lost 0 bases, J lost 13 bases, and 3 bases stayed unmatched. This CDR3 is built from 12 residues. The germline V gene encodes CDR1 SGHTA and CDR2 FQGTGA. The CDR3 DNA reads TGTGCCAGCAGCTTAACTCAGGGGGCAAAGTATTTT. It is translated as CASSLTQGAKYF. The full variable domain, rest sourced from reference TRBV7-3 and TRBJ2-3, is GAGVSQTPSNKVTEKGKYVELRCDPISGHTALYWYRQSLGQGPEFLIYFQGTGAADDSGLPNDRFFAVRPEGSVSTLKIQRTERGDSAVYLCASSLTQGAKYFGPGTRLTVL.

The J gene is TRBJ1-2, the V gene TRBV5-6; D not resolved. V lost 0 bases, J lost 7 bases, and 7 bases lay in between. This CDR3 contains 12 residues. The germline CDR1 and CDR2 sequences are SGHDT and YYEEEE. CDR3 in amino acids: CASSLGGLGYTF. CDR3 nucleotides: TGTGCCAGCAGCTTGGGTGGACTTGGCTACACCTTC.

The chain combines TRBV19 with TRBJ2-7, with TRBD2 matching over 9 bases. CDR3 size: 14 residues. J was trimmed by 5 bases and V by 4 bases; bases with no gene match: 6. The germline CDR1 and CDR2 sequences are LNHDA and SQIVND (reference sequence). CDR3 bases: TGTGCCAGTAGTAGGCGGGAGGGATCGAACGAGCAGTACTTC. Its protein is CASSRREGSNEQYF.

The CDR3 DNA follows: TGTGCCAGCAGCACCGGGACTAGCGGGAGTTTACACGAGCAGTACTTC. This translates into CASSTGTSGSLHEQYF. The chain carries TRBV21-1 and TRBJ2-7; no DNA check was done on the table's D call, TRBD2. TRBV21-1 is termed a pseudogene. This CDR3 has 16 residues.

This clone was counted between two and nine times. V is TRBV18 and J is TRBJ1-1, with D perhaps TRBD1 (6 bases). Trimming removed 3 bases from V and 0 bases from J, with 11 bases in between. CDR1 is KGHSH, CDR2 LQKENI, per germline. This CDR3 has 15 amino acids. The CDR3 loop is CASSPGASMNTEAFF. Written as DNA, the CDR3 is TGTGCCAGCTCACCGGGGGCATCCATGAACACTGAAGCTTTCTTT.

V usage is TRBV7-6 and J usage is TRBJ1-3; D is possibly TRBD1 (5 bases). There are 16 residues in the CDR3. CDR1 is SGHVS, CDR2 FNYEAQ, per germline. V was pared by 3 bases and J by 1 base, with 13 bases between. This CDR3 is CASSFSPGTSGNTIYF. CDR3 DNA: TGTGCCAGCAGCTTCTCTCCCGGGACTTCTGGAAACACCATATATTTT.

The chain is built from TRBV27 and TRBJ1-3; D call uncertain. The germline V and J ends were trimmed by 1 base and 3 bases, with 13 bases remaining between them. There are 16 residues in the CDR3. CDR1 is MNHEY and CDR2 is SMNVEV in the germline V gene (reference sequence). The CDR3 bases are TGTGCCAGCAGTTTATGCGCGGAAAGCTTTGGAAACACCATATATTTT. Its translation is CASSLCAESFGNTIYF.

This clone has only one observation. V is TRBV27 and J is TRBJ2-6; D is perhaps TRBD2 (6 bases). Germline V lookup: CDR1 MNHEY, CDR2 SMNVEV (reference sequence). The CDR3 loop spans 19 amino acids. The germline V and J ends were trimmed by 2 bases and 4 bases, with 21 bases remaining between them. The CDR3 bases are TGTGCCAGCAGTTTAAGAGGGCAAGAATCGGGAGCCGGGGCCAACGTCCTGACTTTC. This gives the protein CASSLRGQESGAGANVLTF.

As DNA, the CDR3 is TGTGCCATCAGCACCGGGACAGGGAACACTGAAGCTTTCTTT. It translates to CAISTGTGNTEAFF. The gene calls are TRBV10-3 and TRBJ1-1; 8 positions agree with TRBD1. V lost 6 bases and J lost 1; bases outside the gene matches: 4. The CDR3 is 14 amino acids. Germline CDR1 ENHRY, CDR2 SYGVKD.

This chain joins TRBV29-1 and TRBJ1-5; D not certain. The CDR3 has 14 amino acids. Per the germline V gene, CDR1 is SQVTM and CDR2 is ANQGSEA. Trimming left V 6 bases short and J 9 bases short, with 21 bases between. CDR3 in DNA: TGCAGCGTGAAGACTGGGCTCTGGGATGGGCCCCAGCATTTT. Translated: CSVKTGLWDGPQHF.

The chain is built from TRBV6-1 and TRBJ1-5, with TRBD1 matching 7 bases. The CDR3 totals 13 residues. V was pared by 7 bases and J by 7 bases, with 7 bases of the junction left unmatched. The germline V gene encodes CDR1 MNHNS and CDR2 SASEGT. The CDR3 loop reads CASNRDRVQPQHF. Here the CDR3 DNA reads TGTGCCAGCAACCGTGACAGGGTGCAGCCCCAGCATTTT.

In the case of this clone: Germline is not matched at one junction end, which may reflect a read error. The CDR3 coding sequence is TGCGCCAGCAACTTGAAGGGTATGGAGACCCAGTACTTC. Its protein product is CASNLKGMETQYF. The V and J genes are TRBV5-1 and TRBJ2-5; no definite D call. CDR3 length: 13 amino acids. Germline V lookup: CDR1 SGHRS, CDR2 YFSETQ. Based on the CDR3 plus reference TRBV5-1 and TRBJ2-5, the full variable domain is KAGVTQTPRYLIKTRGQQVTLSCSPISGHRSVSWYQQTPGQGLQFLFEYFSETQRNKGNFPGRFSGRQFSNSRSEMNVSTLELGDSALYLCASNLKGMETQYFGPGTRLLVL.

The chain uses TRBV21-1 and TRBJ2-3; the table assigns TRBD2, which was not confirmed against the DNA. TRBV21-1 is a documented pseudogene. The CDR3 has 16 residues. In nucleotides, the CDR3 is TGTGCCAGCAGCAAAGCAGGGGACTCTAGCACAGATACGCAGTATTTT. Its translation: CASSKAGDSSTDTQYF.

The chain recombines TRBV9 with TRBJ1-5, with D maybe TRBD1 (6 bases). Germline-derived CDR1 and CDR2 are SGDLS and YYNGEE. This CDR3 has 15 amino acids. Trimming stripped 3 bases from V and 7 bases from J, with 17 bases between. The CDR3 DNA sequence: TGTGCCAGCAGCGCCTACGGGGGCGCAGGGCAGCCCCAGCATTTT. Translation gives CASSAYGGAGQPQHF. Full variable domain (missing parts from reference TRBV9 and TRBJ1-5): DSGVTQTPKHLITATGQRVTLRCSPRSGDLSVYWYQQSLDQGLQFLIQYYNGEERAKGNILERFSAQQFPDLHSELNLSSLELGDSALYFCASSAYGGAGQPQHFGDGTRLSIL.

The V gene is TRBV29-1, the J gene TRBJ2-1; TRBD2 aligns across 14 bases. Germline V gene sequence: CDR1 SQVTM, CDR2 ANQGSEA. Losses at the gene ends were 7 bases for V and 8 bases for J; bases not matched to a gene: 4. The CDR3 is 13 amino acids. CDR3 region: CSARTSGRYEQFF. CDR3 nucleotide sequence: TGCAGCGCTCGGACTAGCGGGAGGTATGAGCAGTTCTTC.

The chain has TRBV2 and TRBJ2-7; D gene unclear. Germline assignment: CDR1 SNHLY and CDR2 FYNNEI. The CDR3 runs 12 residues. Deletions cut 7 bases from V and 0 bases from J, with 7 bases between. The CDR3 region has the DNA TGTGCCAGCACGGTCCACTCCTACGAGCAGTACTTC. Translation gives CASTVHSYEQYF.

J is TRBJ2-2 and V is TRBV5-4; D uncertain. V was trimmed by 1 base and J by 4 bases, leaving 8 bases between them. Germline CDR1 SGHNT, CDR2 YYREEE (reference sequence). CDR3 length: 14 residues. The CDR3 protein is CASSLWGFTGELFF. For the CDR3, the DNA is TGTGCCAGCAGCTTGTGGGGTTTCACCGGGGAGCTGTTTTTT.

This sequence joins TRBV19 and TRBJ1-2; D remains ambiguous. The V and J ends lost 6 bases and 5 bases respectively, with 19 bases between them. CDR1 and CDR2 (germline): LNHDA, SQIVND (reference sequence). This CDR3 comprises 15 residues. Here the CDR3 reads CASSRDGRTVYGYTF. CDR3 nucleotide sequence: TGTGCCAGTAGCCGAGATGGCCGGACGGTTTATGGCTACACCTTC.